This T cell receptor (beta chain) was sequenced in a study of CD8 T cells in ankylosing spondylitis. Preparation of TCR beta libraries was done by quantitative 5'-RACE with molecular barcodes. One entry per CDR3 protein results from TCRdb running MiXCR on the 5' RACE reads. The sample lists nearly 250,000 distinct CDR3 sequences, about 30% seen once, with approximately 4.6% in the top ten. V shed 6 bases and J shed 1 base, with 24 bases lying between them. In germline, CDR1 is DFQATT, CDR2 SNEGSKA (reference sequence). There are 17 residues in the CDR3. The sequenced sample consisted of blood, either unsorted or a sorted T cell fraction (not recorded which). This receptor was taken from a male donor with ankylosing spondylitis or in good health (not recorded which). The genes are TRBV20-1 and TRBJ1-1; D unresolved. The DNA for the CDR3 is TGCAGTGCCGAGGCGGGTCGGAGTAAACCCACGAACACTGAAGCTTTCTTT. As protein: CSAEAGRSKPTNTEAFF.